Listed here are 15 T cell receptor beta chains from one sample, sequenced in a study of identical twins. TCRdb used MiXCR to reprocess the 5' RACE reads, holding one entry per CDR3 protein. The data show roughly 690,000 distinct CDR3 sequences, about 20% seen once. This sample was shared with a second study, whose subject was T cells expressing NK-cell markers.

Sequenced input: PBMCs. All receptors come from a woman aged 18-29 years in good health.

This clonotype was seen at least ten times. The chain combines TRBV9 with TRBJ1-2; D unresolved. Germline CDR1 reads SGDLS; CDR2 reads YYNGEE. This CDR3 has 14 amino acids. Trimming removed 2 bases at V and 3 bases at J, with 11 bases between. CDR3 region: CASSVAATDYGYTF. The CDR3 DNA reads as TGTGCCAGCAGCGTGGCAGCAACAGACTATGGCTACACCTTC.

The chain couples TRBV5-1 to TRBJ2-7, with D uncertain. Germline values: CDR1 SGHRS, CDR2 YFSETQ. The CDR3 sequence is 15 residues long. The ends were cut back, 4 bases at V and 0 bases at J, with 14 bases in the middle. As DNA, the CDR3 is TGCGCCAGCAGCCCCCGGCCTGAGAGCTCCTACGAGCAGTACTTC. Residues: CASSPRPESSYEQYF. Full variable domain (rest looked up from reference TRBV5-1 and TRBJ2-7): KAGVTQTPRYLIKTRGQQVTLSCSPISGHRSVSWYQQTPGQGLQFLFEYFSETQRNKGNFPGRFSGRQFSNSRSEMNVSTLELGDSALYLCASSPRPESSYEQYFGPGTRLTVT.

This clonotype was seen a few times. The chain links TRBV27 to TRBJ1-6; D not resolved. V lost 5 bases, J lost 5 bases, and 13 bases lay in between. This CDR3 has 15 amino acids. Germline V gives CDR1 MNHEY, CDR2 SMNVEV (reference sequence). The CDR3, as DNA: TGTGCCAGCAGTCCCCGGGTCGTACATAATTCACCCCTCCACTTT. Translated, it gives CASSPRVVHNSPLHF.

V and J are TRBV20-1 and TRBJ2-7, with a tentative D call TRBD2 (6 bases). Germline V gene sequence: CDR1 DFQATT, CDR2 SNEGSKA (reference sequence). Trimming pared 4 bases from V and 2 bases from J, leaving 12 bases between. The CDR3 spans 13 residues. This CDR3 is CSATSVKPYEQYF. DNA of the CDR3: TGCAGTGCTACTAGCGTCAAACCCTACGAGCAGTACTTC.

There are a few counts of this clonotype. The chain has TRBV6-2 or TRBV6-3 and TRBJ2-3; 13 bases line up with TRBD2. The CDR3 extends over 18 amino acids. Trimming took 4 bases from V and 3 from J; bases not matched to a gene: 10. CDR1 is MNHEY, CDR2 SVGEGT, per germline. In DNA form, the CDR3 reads TGTGCCAGCAGTTCTAACGGACTAGCGGGAGAAATAACAGATACGCAGTATTTT. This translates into CASSSNGLAGEITDTQYF.

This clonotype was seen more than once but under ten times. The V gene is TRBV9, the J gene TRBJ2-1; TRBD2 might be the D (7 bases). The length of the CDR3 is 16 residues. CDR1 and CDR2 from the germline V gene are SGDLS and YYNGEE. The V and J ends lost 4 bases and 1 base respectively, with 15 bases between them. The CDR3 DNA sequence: TGTGCCAGCAGCCGTGGCGGGGGCGCTTCCTACAATGAGCAGTTCTTC. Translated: CASSRGGGASYNEQFF.

The CDR3 DNA follows: TGTGCCAGCAGCTTATCCCATACGCAGTATTTT. Its protein is CASSLSHTQYF. The chain employs TRBV7-9 and TRBJ2-3; no clear D gene. The germline CDR1 and CDR2 sequences are SEHNR and FQNEAQ (reference sequence). This CDR3 comprises 11 residues. Trimming stripped 2 bases from V and 7 bases from J, with 4 bases between.

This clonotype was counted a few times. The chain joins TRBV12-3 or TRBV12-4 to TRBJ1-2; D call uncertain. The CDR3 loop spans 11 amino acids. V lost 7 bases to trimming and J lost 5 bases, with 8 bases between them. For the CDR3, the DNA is TGTGCCAGCACCGCCTCATATGGCTACACCTTC. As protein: CASTASYGYTF.

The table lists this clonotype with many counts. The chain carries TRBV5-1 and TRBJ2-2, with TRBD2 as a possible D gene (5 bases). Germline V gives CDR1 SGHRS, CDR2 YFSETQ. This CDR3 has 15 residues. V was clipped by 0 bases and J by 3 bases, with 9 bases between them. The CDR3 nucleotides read TGCGCCAGCAGCTTGGAACTACTAGACACCGGGGAGCTGTTTTTT. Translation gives CASSLELLDTGELFF.

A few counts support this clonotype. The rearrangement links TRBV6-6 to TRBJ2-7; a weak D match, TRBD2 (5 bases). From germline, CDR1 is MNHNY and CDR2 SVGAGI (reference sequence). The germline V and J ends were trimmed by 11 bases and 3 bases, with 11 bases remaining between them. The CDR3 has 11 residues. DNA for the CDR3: TGTGCCGTCGGGGTAGACTACGAGCAGTACTTC. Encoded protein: CAVGVDYEQYF.

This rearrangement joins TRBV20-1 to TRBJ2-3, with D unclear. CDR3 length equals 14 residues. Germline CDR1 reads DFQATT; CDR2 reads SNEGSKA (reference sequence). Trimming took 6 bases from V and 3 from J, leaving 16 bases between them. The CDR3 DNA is TGCAGTGCCCGAAAAACTGGAAAAACAGATACGCAGTATTTT. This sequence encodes CSARKTGKTDTQYF.

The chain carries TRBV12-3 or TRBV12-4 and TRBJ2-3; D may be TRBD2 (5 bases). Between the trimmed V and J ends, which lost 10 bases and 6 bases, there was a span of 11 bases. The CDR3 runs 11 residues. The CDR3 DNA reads TGTGCCACCGGACTGGTGGATACGCAGTATTTT. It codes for CATGLVDTQYF.

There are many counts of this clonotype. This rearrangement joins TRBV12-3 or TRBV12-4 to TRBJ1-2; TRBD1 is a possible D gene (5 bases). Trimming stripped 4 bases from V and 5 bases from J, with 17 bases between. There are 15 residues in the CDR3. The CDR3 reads CASSSDWGYGYGYTF. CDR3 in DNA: TGTGCCAGCAGTTCCGACTGGGGGTACGGATATGGCTACACCTTC.

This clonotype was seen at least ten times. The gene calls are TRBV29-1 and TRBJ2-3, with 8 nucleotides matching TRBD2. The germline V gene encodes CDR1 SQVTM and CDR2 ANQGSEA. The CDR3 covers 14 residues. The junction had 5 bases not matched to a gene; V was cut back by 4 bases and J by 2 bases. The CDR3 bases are TGCAGCGTTGTACTAGCGGAGTTCACAGATACGCAGTATTTT. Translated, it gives CSVVLAEFTDTQYF.

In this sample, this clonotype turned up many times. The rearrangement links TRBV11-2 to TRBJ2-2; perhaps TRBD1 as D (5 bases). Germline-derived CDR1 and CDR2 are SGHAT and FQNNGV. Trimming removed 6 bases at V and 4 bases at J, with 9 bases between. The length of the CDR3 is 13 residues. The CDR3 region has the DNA TGTGCCAGCAGTCAGGGCTCCACCGGGGAGCTGTTTTTT. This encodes CASSQGSTGELFF. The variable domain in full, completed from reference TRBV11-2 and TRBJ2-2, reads EAGVAQSPRYKIIEKRQSVAFWCNPISGHATLYWYQQILGQGPKLLIQFQNNGVVDDSQLPKDRFSAERLKGVDSTLKIQPAKLEDSAVYLCASSQGSTGELFFGEGSRLTVL.